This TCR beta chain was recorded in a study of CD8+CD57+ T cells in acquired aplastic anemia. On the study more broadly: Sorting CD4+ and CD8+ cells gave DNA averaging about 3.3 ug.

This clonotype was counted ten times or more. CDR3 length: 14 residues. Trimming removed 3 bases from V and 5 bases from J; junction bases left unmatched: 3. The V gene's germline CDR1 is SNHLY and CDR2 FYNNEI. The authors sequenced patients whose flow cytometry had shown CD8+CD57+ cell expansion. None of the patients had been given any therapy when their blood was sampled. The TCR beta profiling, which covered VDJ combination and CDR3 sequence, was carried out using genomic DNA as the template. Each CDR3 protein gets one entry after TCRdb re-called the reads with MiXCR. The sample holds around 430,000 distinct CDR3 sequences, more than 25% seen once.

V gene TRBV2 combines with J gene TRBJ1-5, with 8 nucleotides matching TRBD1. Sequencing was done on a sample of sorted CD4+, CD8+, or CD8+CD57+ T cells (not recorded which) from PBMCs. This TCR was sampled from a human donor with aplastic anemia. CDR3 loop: CASSDNRGDQPQHF. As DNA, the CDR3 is TGTGCCAGCAGTGATAACAGGGGGGATCAGCCCCAGCATTTT.